The source of this T cell receptor beta chain is a study of T cells in narcolepsy. Method: immunoSEQ multiplex PCR; TCRdb's copy keeps in-frame clones and lacks some. In the table there are about 35,000 clones, 65% to 85% of which are singletons. This clone has a single count. The receptor was derived from a human donor in good health. The specimen sequenced was memory (CD45RA-) CD4+ T cells from blood.

The DNA for the CDR3 is TGTGCCAGCAGCCAAGATAGAGGGACAACAATCAATGAGCAGTTCTTC. It encodes CASSQDRGTTINEQFF. The chain joins TRBV14 to TRBJ2-1; D possibly corresponds to TRBD1 (6 bases). Trimming removed 0 bases from V and 6 bases from J, with 15 bases in between. Germline V gene sequence: CDR1 SGHDN, CDR2 FVKESK. This CDR3 is built from 16 residues.